A single sample gave rise to the 27 T cell receptor beta chains below, sequenced in a study of cytomegalovirus exposure and HLA in healthy donors. The primer mix had 60 Vbeta and 13 Jbeta primers. Method: immunoSEQ multiplex PCR; TCRdb's copy keeps in-frame clones and lacks some. The table lists roughly 130,000 clones, over 70% of them singletons. The specimen sequenced was PBMCs. These TCRs come from a woman aged 60-75 years in good health and CMV-seropositive.

The chain links TRBV7-9 to TRBJ2-7; D is ambiguous. CDR1 and CDR2 from the germline V gene are SEHNR and FQNEAQ (reference sequence). Trimming shortened V by 2 bases and J by 2 bases, and 10 bases separated the two germline ends. The CDR3 contains 14 residues. Here the CDR3 reads CASSLPAQTYEQYF. CDR3 nucleotide sequence: TGTGCCAGCAGCTTACCCGCCCAGACCTACGAGCAGTACTTC.

This clone was counted a few times. Written as DNA, the CDR3 is TGTGCCAGCAGCGCGAGAGGGGGCGGCGATACGCAGTATTTT. This encodes CASSARGGGDTQYF. This chain links TRBV7-9 with TRBJ2-3; 7 positions match TRBD1. The germline V gene encodes CDR1 SEHNR and CDR2 FQNEAQ (reference sequence). Trimming cost V 5 bases and J 6 bases; bases outside gene matches: 8. The CDR3 extends over 14 amino acids.

This chain uses TRBV5-8 with TRBJ1-4; possible D gene TRBD1, 5 bases. V was cut by 4 bases and J by 12 bases, with 19 bases left in between. The CDR3 has 14 residues. The germline gives CDR1 SGHTS, CDR2 YDEGEE. CDR3 residues: CASSQGLAVAELFF. In nucleotides, the CDR3 is TGTGCCAGCAGCCAGGGTCTGGCCGTAGCGGAACTGTTTTTT.

The chain's CDR3 is CASGSSGGRTGELFF. CDR3 DNA: TGCGCCAGCGGCTCTAGCGGGGGGCGGACCGGGGAGCTGTTTTTT. The rearrangement uses TRBV5-1 and TRBJ2-2; 11 positions match TRBD2. CDR1 SGHRS and CDR2 YFSETQ come from the germline V gene. With 7 bases clipped from V and 5 bases from J, the junction kept 7 bases outside the gene matches. The CDR3 spans 15 residues.

This sequence joins TRBV5-4 and TRBJ1-4, with a possible D match to TRBD1 (5 bases). Germline V gives CDR1 SGHNT, CDR2 YYREEE (reference sequence). The CDR3 covers 14 residues. The germline V and J ends were trimmed by 0 bases and 2 bases, with 5 bases remaining between them. CDR3 bases: TGTGCCAGCAGCTTGGCAGGGACTAATGAAAAACTGTTTTTT. Translating gives CASSLAGTNEKLFF.

CDR3 amino acids: CASSRDRENSPLHF. Written as DNA, the CDR3 is TGTGCCAGTTCAAGGGACAGAGAGAATTCACCCCTCCACTTT. The chain links TRBV19 to TRBJ1-6; 7 positions match TRBD1. Germline loops: CDR1 LNHDA, CDR2 SQIVND (reference sequence). J lost 7 bases, V lost 8 bases, and 8 bases had no gene match. The CDR3 has 14 residues.

The chain couples TRBV5-6 to TRBJ1-1; TRBD1 agrees at 7 bases. After removal of 5 bases from V and 1 base from J, the junction contained 11 bases not matched to a gene. Germline CDR1 is SGHDT and CDR2 is YYEEEE. The CDR3 is 16 amino acids. The DNA for the CDR3 is TGTGCCAGCAGTGCGGAGGACAGGCGTCCGAACACTGAAGCTTTCTTT. Translated: CASSAEDRRPNTEAFF.

The chain links TRBV2 to TRBJ2-3, with a tentative D call TRBD1 (5 bases). Germline CDR1 SNHLY, CDR2 FYNNEI. Trimming took 8 bases from V and 2 from J, leaving 11 bases between them. The CDR3 is made up of 13 amino acids. This CDR3 reads CASGQGFTDTQYF. The CDR3 DNA is TGTGCCAGCGGCCAGGGTTTCACAGATACGCAGTATTTT.

This clone was recorded a few times. V is TRBV2 and J is TRBJ2-7; the D is unclear. The CDR3 totals 12 residues. Germline CDR1 reads SNHLY; CDR2 reads FYNNEI. V gave up 6 bases and J gave up 0 bases, with 6 bases separating them. The CDR3 sequence: CASSLGSYEQYF. DNA for the CDR3: TGTGCCAGCAGCCTCGGCTCCTACGAGCAGTACTTC.

This rearrangement joins TRBV5-6 to TRBJ2-6, with 8 bases that match TRBD2. Germline V lookup: CDR1 SGHDT, CDR2 YYEEEE. After removal of 1 base from V and 4 bases from J, the junction contained 4 bases not matched to a gene. The CDR3 runs to 16 residues. The CDR3: CASSLTGGGGANVLTF. Written as DNA, the CDR3 is TGTGCCAGCAGCTTGACGGGAGGGGGAGGGGCCAACGTCCTGACTTTC.

The chain joins TRBV5-1 to TRBJ1-5; TRBD1 agrees at 7 bases. Trimming removed 4 bases from V and 4 bases from J; junction bases left unmatched: 5. CDR1 is SGHRS, CDR2 YFSETQ, per germline. This CDR3 region has 14 residues. CDR3 in amino acids: CASSLGQRNQPQHF. The CDR3 nucleotides are TGCGCCAGCAGCCTGGGACAGCGTAATCAGCCCCAGCATTTT.

The J gene is TRBJ2-5, the V gene TRBV29-1; 8 nucleotides align to TRBD1. The J call may be faulty, since TRBJ2-7 better matches the DNA end. Germline V gene data show CDR1 as SQVTM and CDR2 as ANQGSEA. The CDR3 totals 14 residues. The DNA of the CDR3 is TGCAGCGTTGTGATTCAGGACAGGGCCTACGAGCAGTACTTC. As protein: CSVVIQDRAYEQYF.

The chain recombines TRBV6-5 with TRBJ1-5; tentatively, D is TRBD1 (5 bases). The CDR3 extends over 15 amino acids. V lost 0 bases to trimming and J lost 9 bases, with 15 bases between them. The V gene's germline CDR1 is MNHEY and CDR2 SVGAGI. The CDR3 sequence: CASSYSIGDGGPQHF. The CDR3 region has the DNA TGTGCCAGCAGTTACTCGATAGGGGACGGGGGGCCCCAGCATTTT.

The rearrangement uses TRBV7-3 and TRBJ1-2; D is perhaps TRBD1 (6 bases). The V and J ends lost 5 bases and 8 bases respectively, with 15 bases between them. The CDR3 sequence is 13 residues long. Germline CDR1 is SGHTA and CDR2 is FQGTGA. The CDR3 bases are TGTGCCAGCAGCCCTGGGGGGGGCCTGGGCTACACCTTC. It codes for CASSPGGGLGYTF.

The chain uses TRBV5-6 and TRBJ2-7; the match to TRBD1 covers 7 bases. J lost 7 bases, V lost 4 bases, and 8 bases had no gene match. CDR3 length: 13 amino acids. CDR1 SGHDT and CDR2 YYEEEE come from the germline V gene. In DNA form, the CDR3 reads TGTGCCAGCAGCCTCGACAGGGCAAAAGAGCAGTACTTC. Translated: CASSLDRAKEQYF.

This chain connects TRBV5-1 to TRBJ1-2; 8 positions agree with TRBD1. The CDR3 covers 15 residues. V shed 1 base and J 6 bases; nucleotides not matched to a gene: 8. Looked up from germline, CDR1 is SGHRS and CDR2 is YFSETQ. For the CDR3, the DNA is TGCGCCAGCAGCTTGTCCCTGGACAGGGAAGATGGCTACACCTTC. Amino acid sequence: CASSLSLDREDGYTF.

The rearrangement joins TRBV7-9 to TRBJ1-2; TRBD1 matches at 7 bases. CDR3 size: 15 residues. Germline lookup yields CDR1 SEHNR and CDR2 FQNEAQ (reference sequence). The V and J ends lost 4 bases and 0 bases, in that order; junction bases with no gene match: 5. The CDR3 sequence: CASSSRDRSNYGYTF. CDR3 bases: TGTGCCAGCAGCTCCCGGGACAGATCTAACTATGGCTACACCTTC.

On this clone: One junction end does not reproduce the germline sequence, and a read error may be involved. V usage is TRBV7-9 and J usage is TRBJ1-1; no clear D. This CDR3 contains 12 residues. Germline CDR1 SEHNR, CDR2 FQNEAQ (reference sequence). This chain's CDR3 is CSSSPSGTEAFF. The DNA for the CDR3 is TGTTCCAGCAGCCCCAGCGGCACTGAAGCTTTCTTT.

In this sample, this clone turned up a few times. The chain uses TRBV9 and TRBJ1-4; D gene uncertain. The ends were cut back, 0 bases at V and 4 bases at J, with 10 bases in the middle. The length of the CDR3 is 15 residues. In germline, CDR1 is SGDLS, CDR2 YYNGEE. The CDR3 DNA sequence: TGTGCCAGCAGCGTAGGCCGGGAACTTAATGAAAAACTGTTTTTT. This sequence encodes CASSVGRELNEKLFF. Combining the CDR3 with reference TRBV9 and TRBJ1-4 gives the whole variable domain DSGVTQTPKHLITATGQRVTLRCSPRSGDLSVYWYQQSLDQGLQFLIQYYNGEERAKGNILERFSAQQFPDLHSELNLSSLELGDSALYFCASSVGRELNEKLFFGSGTQLSVL.

This rearrangement joins TRBV5-1 to TRBJ1-4, with D tentatively TRBD1 (6 bases). Trimming pared 5 bases from V and 7 bases from J, leaving 18 bases between. CDR3 length: 15 residues. CDR1 and CDR2 from the germline V gene are SGHRS and YFSETQ. The CDR3: CASSTLQGSGEKLFF. The CDR3 nucleotides read TGCGCCAGCAGTACTCTTCAGGGGAGTGGTGAAAAACTGTTTTTT.

V gene TRBV18 combines with J gene TRBJ2-2, with D possibly matching TRBD2 (6 bases). V lost 0 bases and J lost 4, with 15 bases in between. This CDR3 is 17 amino acids long. Germline V lookup: CDR1 KGHSH, CDR2 LQKENI. The CDR3 sequence: CASSPPGGTMLTGELFF. The CDR3 DNA reads as TGTGCCAGCTCACCACCAGGCGGGACCATGCTCACCGGGGAGCTGTTTTTT.

V usage is TRBV5-1 and J usage is TRBJ2-1, with 7 bases that match TRBD2. V trimming: 0 bases; J trimming: 0 bases; junction bases outside the gene matches: 0. CDR3 length: 15 amino acids. Germline V CDR1 and CDR2: SGHRS, YFSETQ. In DNA, the CDR3 is TGCGCCAGCAGCTTGGGCGGGAGCTCCTACAATGAGCAGTTCTTC. This sequence encodes CASSLGGSSYNEQFF.

This clone showed up just a few times. The V gene is TRBV19, the J gene TRBJ2-7, with 9 nucleotides matching TRBD1. The CDR3 is made up of 17 amino acids. Looked up from germline, CDR1 is LNHDA and CDR2 is SQIVND (reference sequence). V shed 4 bases, J shed 1 base, and the junction held 11 bases outside the gene matches. CDR3 nucleotides: TGTGCCAGTAGTACGCAGCGCCCCGGACAGGGGTCCTACGAGCAGTACTTC. It translates to CASSTQRPGQGSYEQYF. Together with reference TRBV19 and TRBJ2-7, the CDR3 gives the full variable domain: DGGITQSPKYLFRKEGQNVTLSCEQNLNHDAMYWYRQDPGQGLRLIYYSQIVNDFQKGDIAEGYSVSREKKESFPLTVTSAQKNPTAFYLCASSTQRPGQGSYEQYFGPGTRLTVT.

The count of this clone is one. This chain uses TRBV7-9 with TRBJ1-2; TRBD1 agrees at 10 bases. Germline V lookup: CDR1 SEHNR, CDR2 FQNEAQ (reference sequence). The junction had 7 bases not matched to a gene; V was cut back by 3 bases and J by 3 bases. The CDR3 totals 16 residues. The CDR3 sequence is CASSFTGQGSDYGYTF. CDR3 DNA: TGTGCCAGCAGCTTTACGGGACAGGGGTCAGACTATGGCTACACCTTC.

This clone was counted ten times or more. V gene TRBV7-6 combines with J gene TRBJ1-4; a possible D gene is TRBD1 (6 bases). Looked up from germline, CDR1 is SGHVS and CDR2 is FNYEAQ. The V gene lost 4 bases and the J gene lost 6 bases, with 12 bases spanning the gap. The CDR3 contains 14 residues. The CDR3 here is CASSSTGSYEKLFF. CDR3 sequence (DNA): TGTGCCAGCAGCTCCACAGGGAGTTATGAAAAACTGTTTTTT.

This rearrangement joins TRBV19 to TRBJ2-5, with 8 positions matching TRBD2. The ends lost 7 bases at V and 5 bases at J; junction bases unmatched: 6. The CDR3 sequence is 13 residues long. Germline CDR1 and CDR2: LNHDA and SQIVND (reference sequence). The DNA for the CDR3 is TGTGCCAGTAATCCCGGGGGGGCCGAGACCCAGTACTTC. Translation: CASNPGGAETQYF. Full variable domain (outside the CDR3, taken from reference TRBV19 and TRBJ2-5): DGGITQSPKYLFRKEGQNVTLSCEQNLNHDAMYWYRQDPGQGLRLIYYSQIVNDFQKGDIAEGYSVSREKKESFPLTVTSAQKNPTAFYLCASNPGGAETQYFGPGTRLLVL.

The chain carries TRBV27 and TRBJ2-7; TRBD2 is a possible D gene (5 bases). Germline assignment: CDR1 MNHEY and CDR2 SMNVEV (reference sequence). V shed 7 bases and J shed 1 base, with 11 bases lying between them. This CDR3 is 13 amino acids long. The CDR3 nucleotides are TGTGCCAGCATGAGGTCGGGGTCCTACGAGCAGTACTTC. This translates into CASMRSGSYEQYF.